The clone carrying this TCR beta chain was counted many times. Its target is not known. The sample is drawn from a study of regulatory T cells in long-lasting Graves disease. Study-wide results and limits: Segments TRBV28, TRBJ1-2 and TRBJ2-5 showed preferential usage in persistent disease. A reduction in accuracy may have resulted from the small sample size.

According to the study, TCR beta libraries were built with iRepertoire HTBI primers and CDR3-region Arm-PCR. TCRdb ran MiXCR on the multiplex PCR reads and lists one entry per CDR3 protein. Here the sample spans about 400,000 distinct CDR3 sequences, about a sixth being singletons. Time point of the sample: newly diagnosed GD, antithyroid drugs for less than 3 months. RNA from PBMCs was the source of the TCR library. It was by American Thyroid Association guidelines that Graves' disease was diagnosed. The CDR3 is made up of 15 amino acids. The germline gives CDR1 PRHDT, CDR2 FYEKMQ (reference sequence). V was shortened by 4 bases and J by 1 base, with 11 bases between the two germline ends.

This specimen was peripheral blood mononuclear cells (PBMCs), taken at new diagnosis, from a patient treated with antithyroid drugs. This chain links TRBV13 with TRBJ1-5, with no clear D. The receptor was derived from a female donor with Graves disease. The CDR3 DNA follows: TGTGCCAGCAGCTCTAGCATTCTGAGCAATCAGCCCCAGCATTTT. It yields the protein CASSSSILSNQPQHF.